The 17 T cell receptor beta chains reported below all come from one sample, sequenced in a study of graft-versus-host responses after intestinal transplantation. Only in-frame clones appear in the TCRdb table, and some are missing; sequencing was by immunoSEQ multiplex PCR. The top ten clones hold about 0.19% of a sample with about 130,000 clones, about 93% of them seen once. No antigens are known for them. The sequencing here drew on unstimulated CD4+ T cells sorted from spleen or lymph node cells, taken before intestinal transplant. These receptors came from a human donor who received an intestinal transplant.

The V call is TRBV5-1, the J call TRBJ2-3, with no clear D. The germline gives CDR1 SGHRS, CDR2 YFSETQ. Trimming pared 0 bases from V and 6 bases from J, leaving 8 bases between. CDR3 size: 13 residues. For the CDR3, the DNA is TGCGCCAGCAGCTTGGCGACCGGGGATACGCAGTATTTT. This encodes CASSLATGDTQYF.

The rearrangement joins TRBV7-9 to TRBJ2-2; TRBD2 might be the D (6 bases). The CDR3 sequence is 14 residues long. Per the germline V gene, CDR1 is SEHNR and CDR2 is FQNEAQ (reference sequence). Trimming cost V 2 bases and J 4 bases, with 8 bases left between them. Written as DNA, the CDR3 is TGTGCCAGCAGCTTACTGGGGGGCACCGGGGAGCTGTTTTTT. Protein sequence: CASSLLGGTGELFF.

The CDR3 is CASSLGPPETQYF. CDR3 bases: TGTGCCAGCAGCTTGGGTCCGCCAGAGACCCAGTACTTC. The rearrangement uses TRBV5-4 and TRBJ2-5; the D is unclear. Trimming took off 0 bases at V and 4 bases at J, with 7 bases between the two ends. The CDR3 length is 13 residues. Germline lookup yields CDR1 SGHNT and CDR2 YYREEE (reference sequence).

J is TRBJ2-6 and V is TRBV19, with unresolved D. V lost 2 bases to trimming and J lost 1 base, with 9 bases between them. Germline CDR1 is LNHDA and CDR2 is SQIVND (reference sequence). The CDR3 runs 16 residues. CDR3 in DNA: TGTGCCAGTAGTATAAAGGTGGTGTCTGGGGCCAACGTCCTGACTTTC. It translates to CASSIKVVSGANVLTF.

The CDR3, as DNA: TGCGCCAGCAGTCTCGGGGGCACAGATACGCAGTATTTT. It codes for CASSLGGTDTQYF. This chain joins TRBV10-1 and TRBJ2-3; a possible D gene is TRBD2 (5 bases). V dropped 5 bases and J dropped 1 base, with 7 bases sitting between them. CDR1 is WNHNN and CDR2 is SYGVQD in the germline V gene (reference sequence). The CDR3 has 13 residues.

The chain uses TRBV19 and TRBJ2-3, with D tentatively TRBD2 (6 bases). The germline CDR1 and CDR2 sequences are LNHDA and SQIVND (reference sequence). This CDR3 is 14 amino acids long. Trimming cost V 6 bases and J 2 bases, with 12 bases left between them. The CDR3 loop is CASSLGLYTDTQYF. The CDR3 DNA reads as TGTGCCAGTAGCCTGGGACTTTACACAGATACGCAGTATTTT.

CDR3 amino acids: CASSHQGGDLQTSAHEQFF. In DNA, the CDR3 is TGTGCCAGCAGTCATCAGGGAGGGGACCTACAGACTAGCGCCCATGAGCAGTTCTTC. The chain uses TRBV7-9 and TRBJ2-1; 8 bases are shared with TRBD2. The CDR3 is made up of 19 amino acids. CDR1 SEHNR and CDR2 FQNEAQ come from the germline V gene (reference sequence). The trim removed 6 bases at V and 8 bases at J, leaving 24 bases unmatched.

J is TRBJ1-1 and V is TRBV4-2; perhaps TRBD1 as D (5 bases). V was cut by 3 bases and J by 0 bases, with 20 bases left in between. The germline V gene has CDR1 LGHNA and CDR2 YNFKEQ. The CDR3 extends over 18 amino acids. CDR3 DNA sequence: TGTGCCAGCAGCCAGACCCCCCCAAGGGGAGCCTTGAACACTGAAGCTTTCTTT. Its translation: CASSQTPPRGALNTEAFF.

V and J are TRBV7-9 and TRBJ2-1; D unclear. CDR3 length: 13 amino acids. V was cut by 5 bases and J by 10 bases, with 15 bases left in between. Germline V lookup: CDR1 SEHNR, CDR2 FQNEAQ (reference sequence). This CDR3 reads CASSPQPSPEQFF. The CDR3 DNA follows: TGTGCCAGCAGCCCACAACCGAGTCCCGAGCAGTTCTTC.

The genes are TRBV19 and TRBJ2-1; 12 bases fit TRBD2. Trimming at V came to 5 bases and at J to 5 bases, leaving 4 bases not matched to a gene. CDR3 length: 15 residues. CDR1 and CDR2 (germline): LNHDA, SQIVND (reference sequence). CDR3 amino acids: CASSLRTSGDNEQFF. For the CDR3, the DNA is TGTGCCAGTAGTCTACGGACTAGCGGGGACAATGAGCAGTTCTTC.

In this sample, this clone turned up a few times. The chain employs TRBV5-8 and TRBJ1-3; 8 positions agree with TRBD1. The germline V gene has CDR1 SGHTS and CDR2 YDEGEE. The V segment lost 1 base and the J segment 7 bases; nucleotides outside the gene matches: 13. The CDR3 runs 17 residues. Written as DNA, the CDR3 is TGTGCCAGCAGCTTGCCCGGAGGACAGGGAGGGAGGAACACCATATATTTT. This sequence encodes CASSLPGGQGGRNTIYF.

The J gene is TRBJ2-7, the V gene TRBV15, with a possible D match to TRBD1 (7 bases). V lost 4 bases and J 13 bases, leaving 17 bases between the germline ends. Germline CDR1 LNHNV, CDR2 YYDKDF (reference sequence). CDR3 size: 12 residues. CDR3 bases: TGTGCCACCAGCACCAAGGCGGGACAGTCTTACTTC. It translates to CATSTKAGQSYF.

The gene calls are TRBV5-1 and TRBJ1-2; 10 bases line up with TRBD1. V gave up 6 bases and J gave up 4 bases; unmatched junction bases: 6. The germline CDR1 and CDR2 sequences are SGHRS and YFSETQ. CDR3 length: 14 residues. CDR3 region: CASTTTGGVYGYTF. CDR3 DNA: TGCGCCAGCACCACGACAGGGGGCGTCTATGGCTACACCTTC.

This rearrangement joins TRBV10-3 to TRBJ2-1; 15 nucleotides align to TRBD2. CDR1 is ENHRY, CDR2 SYGVKD, per germline. This CDR3 comprises 14 residues. The V and J ends lost 10 bases and 9 bases, in that order; junction bases with no gene match: 7. The chain's CDR3 is CATAPGLAGGEQFF. DNA for the CDR3: TGTGCCACCGCTCCGGGACTAGCGGGGGGTGAGCAGTTCTTC.

The V gene is TRBV5-4, the J gene TRBJ2-3, with D tentatively TRBD1 or TRBD2 (5 bases each). Trimming removed 4 bases at V and 3 bases at J, with 18 bases between. The CDR3 has 16 amino acids. Germline CDR1 is SGHNT and CDR2 is YYREEE (reference sequence). The CDR3 spells CASSLGPSPRTDTQYF. CDR3 DNA: TGTGCCAGCAGCCTGGGACCCTCCCCCCGAACAGATACGCAGTATTTT.

The chain combines TRBV11-2 with TRBJ2-1; 12 bases agree with TRBD2. With 5 bases clipped from V and 4 bases from J, the junction kept 3 bases outside the gene matches. The CDR3 sequence is 15 residues long. Germline loops: CDR1 SGHAT, CDR2 FQNNGV. CDR3 DNA: TGTGCCAGCAGCCTGACTAGCGGGGGATACAATGAGCAGTTCTTC. This gives the protein CASSLTSGGYNEQFF.

The gene calls are TRBV19 and TRBJ1-1; D not certain. CDR3 size: 12 residues. The ends were cut back, 7 bases at V and 4 bases at J, with 10 bases in the middle. CDR1 is LNHDA and CDR2 is SQIVND in the germline V gene (reference sequence). CDR3 region: CASTSGITEAFF. As DNA, the CDR3 is TGTGCCAGTACTTCCGGGATCACTGAAGCTTTCTTT.